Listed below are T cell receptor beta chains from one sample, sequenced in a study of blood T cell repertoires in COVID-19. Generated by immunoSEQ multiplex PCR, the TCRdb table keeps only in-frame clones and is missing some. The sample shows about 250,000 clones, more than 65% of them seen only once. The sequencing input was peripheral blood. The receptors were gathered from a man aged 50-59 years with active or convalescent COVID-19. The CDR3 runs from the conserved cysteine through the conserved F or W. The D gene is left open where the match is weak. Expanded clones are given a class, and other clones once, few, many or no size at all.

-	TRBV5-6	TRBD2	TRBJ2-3	TGTGCCAGCAGCCGCCGACTAGCGGGGGATAGCACAGATACGCAGTATTTT	CASSRRLAGDSTDTQYF
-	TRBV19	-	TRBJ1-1	TGTGCCACCCTGCACCCCACAGAAAAGAACACTGAAGCTTTCTTT	CATLHPTEKNTEAFF
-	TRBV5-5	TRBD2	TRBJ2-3	TGTGCCAGCAGCTTGCGGGACTACCACGGAGATACGCAGTATTTT	CASSLRDYHGDTQYF
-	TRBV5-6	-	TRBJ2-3	TGTGCCAGCAGCGTCCTCGGTCCCACAGATACGCAGTATTTT	CASSVLGPTDTQYF
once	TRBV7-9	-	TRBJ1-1	TGTGCCAGCAGCTCCCGGGTCGAGGAAGCTTTCTTT	CASSSRVEEAFF
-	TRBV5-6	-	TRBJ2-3	TGTGCCAGCAGCTGGGGACTCCCAGCAGATACGCAGTATTTT	CASSWGLPADTQYF
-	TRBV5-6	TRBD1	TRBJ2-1	TGTGCCAGCAGCAGTAACCCCGGGACAGGTTCTGTGAAGCAGTTCTTC	CASSSNPGTGSVKQFF
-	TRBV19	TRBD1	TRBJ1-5	TGTGCCAGTAGTATGAACAGGGGGCTAGGCAATCAGCCCCAGCATTTT	CASSMNRGLGNQPQHF
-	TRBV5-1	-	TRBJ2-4	TGCGCCAGCAGCTTGGAGGGACAAAGGGACATTCAGTACTTC	CASSLEGQRDIQYF
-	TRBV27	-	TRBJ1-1	TGTGCCAGCAGTTTTAATCCGGCGGGTACTGAAGCTTTCTTT	CASSFNPAGTEAFF
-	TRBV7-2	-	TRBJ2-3	TGTGCCAGCAGCCCGCAGGGGGGCGCAACAGATACGCAGTATTTT	CASSPQGGATDTQYF
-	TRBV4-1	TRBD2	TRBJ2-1	TGCGCCAGCAGCCAAGACCGCGCTAGCGGGGTCAATGAGCAGTTCTTC	CASSQDRASGVNEQFF
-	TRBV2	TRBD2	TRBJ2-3	TGTGCCAGCAGTGAAGACGGACTAGAGATATCAGATACGCAGTATTTT	CASSEDGLEISDTQYF
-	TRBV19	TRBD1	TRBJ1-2	TGTGCCAGTAGTATTACAGGGGGAACTTCCTATGGCTACACCTTC	CASSITGGTSYGYTF
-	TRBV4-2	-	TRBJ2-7	TGTGCCAGCAGCCAAGTTACCTACGAGCAGTACTTC	CASSQVTYEQYF
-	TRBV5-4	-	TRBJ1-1	TGTGCCAGCAGCTTGGCCGGGGGGGGAAACACTGAAGCTTTCTTT	CASSLAGGGNTEAFF
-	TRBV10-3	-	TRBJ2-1	TGTGCCATCCCCGGCGGGGTTGCCTACAATGAGCAGTTCTTC	CAIPGGVAYNEQFF
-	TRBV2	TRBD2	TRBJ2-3	TGTGCCAGCAGGCCCGGGACTACCCCTCCGCAGTATTTT	CASRPGTTPPQYF
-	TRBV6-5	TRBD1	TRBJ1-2	TGTGCCAGCAGTTTCGGACAGGACTATGGCTACACCTTC	CASSFGQDYGYTF
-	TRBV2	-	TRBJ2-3	TGTGCCAGCAGTCCACAGGGTGCAGATACGCAGTATTTT	CASSPQGADTQYF
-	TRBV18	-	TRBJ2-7	TGTGCCAGCTCACCACCGGCGGGGCCCGACGAGCAGTACTTC	CASSPPAGPDEQYF
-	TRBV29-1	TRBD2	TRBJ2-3	TGCAGCGCAAAACCGCTAGCGGGGGGAAGGGATACGCAGTATTTT	CSAKPLAGGRDTQYF
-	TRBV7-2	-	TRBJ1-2	TGTGCCAGCAGCTTAACAGCCCTTGGCTACACCTTC	CASSLTALGYTF
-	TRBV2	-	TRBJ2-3	TGTGCCACCGAAGACAGGCCATTGGCTGGAGATACGCAGTATTTT	CATEDRPLAGDTQYF
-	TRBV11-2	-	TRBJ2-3	TGTGCCAGCAGCTTAGAGGTCGGGGTCGCAACAGATACGCAGTATTTT	CASSLEVGVATDTQYF
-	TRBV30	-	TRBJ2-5	TGTGCCTGGAGTGTTGGGGGGATTAAAGAGACCCAGTACTTC	CAWSVGGIKETQYF
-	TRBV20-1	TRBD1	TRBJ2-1	TGCAGTGCTGGACAGGGGGATGAGCAGTTCTTC	CSAGQGDEQFF
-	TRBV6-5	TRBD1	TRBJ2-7	TGTGCCAGCAGTAGACAGGGTTGGGACTACGAGCAGTACTTC	CASSRQGWDYEQYF
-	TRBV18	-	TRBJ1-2	TGTGCCAGCTCACCACCGACAGGCCGACATGGCTACACCTTC	CASSPPTGRHGYTF
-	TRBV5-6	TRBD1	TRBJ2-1	TGTGCCAGCAGCTGGGGGACAGGCAACCCCAATGAGCAGTTCTTC	CASSWGTGNPNEQFF
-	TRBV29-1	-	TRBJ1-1	TGCAGCGTTGGTGATTCAGGGGAAGCTTTCTTT	CSVGDSGEAFF
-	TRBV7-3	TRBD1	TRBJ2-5	TGTGCCAGCAGCCCGACGGGACAGTTGCACGAGACCCAGTACTTC	CASSPTGQLHETQYF
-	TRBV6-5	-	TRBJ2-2	TGTGCCAGCAGGATAGACAGAGCGAACACCGGGGAGCTGTTTTTT	CASRIDRANTGELFF
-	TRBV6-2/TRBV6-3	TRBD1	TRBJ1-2	TGTGCCAGCAGCCGCGACAGGGTCTATGGCTACACCTTC	CASSRDRVYGYTF
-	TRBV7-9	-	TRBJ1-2	TGTGCCAGCAGTCAACCGACAGGCGACTATGGCTACACCTTC	CASSQPTGDYGYTF
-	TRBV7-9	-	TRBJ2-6	TGTGCCAGTAGGAGGGCGGGGGCCTACTCTGGGGCCAACGTCCTGACTTTC	CASRRAGAYSGANVLTF
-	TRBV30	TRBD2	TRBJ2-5	TGTGCCTGGACGGGGGGGCGGGACGAGACCCAGTACTTC	CAWTGGRDETQYF
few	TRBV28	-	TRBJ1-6	TGTGCCAGCAGTCCGACCTTAGGAGTGGATTCAAAGGGGTCCTATAATTCACCCCTCCACTTT	CASSPTLGVDSKGSYNSPLHF
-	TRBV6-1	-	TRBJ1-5	TGTGCCAGCAGTGAAAGGAGTAGCAATCAGCCCCAGCATTTT	CASSERSSNQPQHF
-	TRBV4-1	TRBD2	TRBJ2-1	TGCGCCAGCAGCCAAGAGGGACTAGCGGGGAGGGATGAGCAGTTCTTC	CASSQEGLAGRDEQFF
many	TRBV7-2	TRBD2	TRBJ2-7	TGTGCCAGCAGCACTAGCGGCGGGATCTCCTACGAGCAGTACTTC	CASSTSGGISYEQYF